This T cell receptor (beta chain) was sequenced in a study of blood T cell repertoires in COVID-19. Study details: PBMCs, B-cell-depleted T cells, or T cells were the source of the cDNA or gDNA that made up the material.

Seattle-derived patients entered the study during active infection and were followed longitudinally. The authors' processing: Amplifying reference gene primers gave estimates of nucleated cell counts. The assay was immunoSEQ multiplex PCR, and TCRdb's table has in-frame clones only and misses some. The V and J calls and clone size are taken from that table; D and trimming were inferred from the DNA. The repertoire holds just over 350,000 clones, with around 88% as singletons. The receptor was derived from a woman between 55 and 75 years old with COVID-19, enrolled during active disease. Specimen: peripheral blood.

The DNA of the CDR3 is TGTGCCAGCAGCGTAGGAGGAGGCACTAGCACAGATACGCAGTATTTT. As protein: CASSVGGGTSTDTQYF. The chain combines TRBV9 with TRBJ2-3, with D maybe TRBD2 (5 bases). The germline gives CDR1 SGDLS, CDR2 YYNGEE. Trimming took 0 bases from V and 0 from J, leaving 11 bases between them. There are 16 residues in the CDR3. The variable domain in full, completed from reference TRBV9 and TRBJ2-3, reads DSGVTQTPKHLITATGQRVTLRCSPRSGDLSVYWYQQSLDQGLQFLIQYYNGEERAKGNILERFSAQQFPDLHSELNLSSLELGDSALYFCASSVGGGTSTDTQYFGPGTRLTVL.